This TCR beta chain originates from a study of T cells after posttransplantation cyclophosphamide. Findings and caveats of the study: Blood and skin or GI T cell repertoires showed limited TRB overlap. Recipient CMV seropositivity and CMV reactivation strongly tracked TRB clonality. Donor CD8+ memory clones often dominated recipient blood repertoires at later times.

CDR1 is MNHNY, CDR2 SVGAGI, per germline (reference sequence). Trimming took off 5 bases at V and 14 bases at J, with 10 bases between the two ends. This CDR3 contains 11 residues. A marrow graft followed busulfan-fludarabine conditioning, with cyclophosphamide on days +3 and +4. This clone was seen more than once but under ten times. What it binds is unknown. Some clones are missing from TCRdb's copy, which holds only in-frame ones; the method was immunoSEQ multiplex PCR. This sample has some 3,300 clones, with roughly three quarters found just once. The chain links TRBV6-6 to TRBJ1-6; the D is unclear. The receptor comes from a male patient aged 60 to 75 who received an allogeneic stem cell transplant from a related donor and was CMV-positive. Among the T cells, some may be from the graft donor. This specimen consisted of PBMCs, obtained 188 days after allogeneic stem cell transplant with posttransplant cyclophosphamide. The CDR3 sequence: CASSAREALHF. The CDR3, as DNA: TGTGCCAGCAGTGCCCGGGAGGCCCTCCACTTT.